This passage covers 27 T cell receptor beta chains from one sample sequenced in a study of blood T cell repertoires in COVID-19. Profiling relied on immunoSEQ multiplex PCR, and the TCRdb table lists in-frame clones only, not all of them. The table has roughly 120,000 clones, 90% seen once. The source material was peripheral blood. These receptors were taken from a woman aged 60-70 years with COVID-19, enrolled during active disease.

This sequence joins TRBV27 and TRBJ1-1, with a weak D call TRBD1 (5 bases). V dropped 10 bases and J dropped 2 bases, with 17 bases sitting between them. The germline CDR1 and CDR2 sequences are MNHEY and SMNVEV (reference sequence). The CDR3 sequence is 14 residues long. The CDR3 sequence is CATRRAGINTEAFF. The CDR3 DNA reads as TGTGCCACCCGCCGCGCAGGGATTAACACTGAAGCTTTCTTT.

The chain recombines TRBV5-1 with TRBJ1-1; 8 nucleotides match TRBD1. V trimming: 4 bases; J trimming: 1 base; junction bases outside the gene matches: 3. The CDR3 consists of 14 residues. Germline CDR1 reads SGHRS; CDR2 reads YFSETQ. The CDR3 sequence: CASSTGQENTEAFF. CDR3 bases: TGCGCCAGCAGCACGGGACAGGAGAACACTGAAGCTTTCTTT.

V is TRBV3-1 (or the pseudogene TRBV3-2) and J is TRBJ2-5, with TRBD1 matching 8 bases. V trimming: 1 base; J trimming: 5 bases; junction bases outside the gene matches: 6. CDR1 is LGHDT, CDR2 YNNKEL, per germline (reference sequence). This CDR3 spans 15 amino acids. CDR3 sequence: CASSQGSTGVETQYF. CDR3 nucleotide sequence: TGTGCCAGCAGCCAAGGTTCGACAGGGGTGGAGACCCAGTACTTC.

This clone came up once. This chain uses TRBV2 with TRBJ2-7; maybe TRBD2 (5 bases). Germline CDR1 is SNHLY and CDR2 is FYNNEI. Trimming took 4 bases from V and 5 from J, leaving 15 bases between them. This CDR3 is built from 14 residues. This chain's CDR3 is CASSAPVGVNEQYF. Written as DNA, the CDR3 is TGTGCCAGCAGTGCCCCAGTCGGGGTCAACGAGCAGTACTTC.

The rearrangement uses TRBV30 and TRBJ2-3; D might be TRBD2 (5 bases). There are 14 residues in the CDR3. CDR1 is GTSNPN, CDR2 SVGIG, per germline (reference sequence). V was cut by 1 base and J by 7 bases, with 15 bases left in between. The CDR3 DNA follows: TGTGCCTGGAGTGGATCCCGGGGTAAAAATACGCAGTATTTT. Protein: CAWSGSRGKNTQYF.

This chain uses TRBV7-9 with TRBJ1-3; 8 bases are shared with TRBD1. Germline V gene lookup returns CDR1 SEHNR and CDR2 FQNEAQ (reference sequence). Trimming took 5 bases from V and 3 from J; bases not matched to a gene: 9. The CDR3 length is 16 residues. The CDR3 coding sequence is TGTGCCAGCAGCACCAATACAGGGGGTTTTGGAAACACCATATATTTT. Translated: CASSTNTGGFGNTIYF.

The DNA of the CDR3 is TGTGCCAGCAGCCAAGATCCGGGACTAGCGGGGGGGCCCAACACCGGGGAGCTGTTTTTT. It specifies CASSQDPGLAGGPNTGELFF. This rearrangement joins TRBV4-2 to TRBJ2-2, with 16 nucleotides matching TRBD2. Germline V lookup: CDR1 LGHNA, CDR2 YNFKEQ. The CDR3 extends over 20 amino acids. V was pared by 0 bases and J by 2 bases, with 6 bases of the junction left unmatched.

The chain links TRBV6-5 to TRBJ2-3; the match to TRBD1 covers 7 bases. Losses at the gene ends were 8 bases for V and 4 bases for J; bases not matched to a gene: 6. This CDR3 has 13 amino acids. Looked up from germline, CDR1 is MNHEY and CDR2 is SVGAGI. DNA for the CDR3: TGTGCCAGCTTGACAGGGCCCCCAGATACGCAGTATTTT. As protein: CASLTGPPDTQYF.

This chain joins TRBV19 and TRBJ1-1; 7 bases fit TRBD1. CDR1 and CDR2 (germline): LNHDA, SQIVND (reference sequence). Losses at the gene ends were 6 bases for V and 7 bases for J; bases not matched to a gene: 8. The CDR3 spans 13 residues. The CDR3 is CASSPGQAIEAFF. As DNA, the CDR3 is TGTGCCAGTAGCCCCGGACAGGCCATTGAAGCTTTCTTT.

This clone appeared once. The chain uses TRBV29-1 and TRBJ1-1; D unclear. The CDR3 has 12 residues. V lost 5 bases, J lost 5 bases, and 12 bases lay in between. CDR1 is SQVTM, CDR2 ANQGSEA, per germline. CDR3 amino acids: CSVSSVGTEAFF. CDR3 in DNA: TGCAGCGTTTCCAGTGTCGGGACTGAAGCTTTCTTT. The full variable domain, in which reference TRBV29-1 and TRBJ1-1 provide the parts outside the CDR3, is SAVISQKPSRDICQRGTSLTIQCQVDSQVTMMFWYRQQPGQSLTLIATANQGSEATYESGFVIDKFPISRPNLTFSTLTVSNMSPEDSSIYLCSVSSVGTEAFFGQGTRLTVV.

In DNA form, the CDR3 reads TGTGCCAGCAGTCCATACAGGGGTCAGGGGGGTCAGCCCCAGCATTTT. The encoded protein is CASSPYRGQGGQPQHF. This chain connects TRBV28 to TRBJ1-5; 7 nucleotides align to TRBD1. The CDR3 consists of 16 residues. Looked up from germline, CDR1 is MDHEN and CDR2 is SYDVKM. The V segment lost 5 bases and the J segment 6 bases; nucleotides outside the gene matches: 13.

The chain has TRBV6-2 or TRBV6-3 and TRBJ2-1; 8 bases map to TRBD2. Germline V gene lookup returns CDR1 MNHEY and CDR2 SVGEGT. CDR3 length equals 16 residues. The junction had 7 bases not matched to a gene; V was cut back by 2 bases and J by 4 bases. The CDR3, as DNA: TGTGCCAGCAGTTACGCGGCGGGGGGAGCATACAATGAGCAGTTCTTC. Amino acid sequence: CASSYAAGGAYNEQFF.

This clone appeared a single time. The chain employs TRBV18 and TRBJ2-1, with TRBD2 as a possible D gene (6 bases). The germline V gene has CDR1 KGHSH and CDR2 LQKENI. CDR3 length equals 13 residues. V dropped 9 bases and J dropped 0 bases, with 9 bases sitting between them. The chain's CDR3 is CASTTSSYNEQFF. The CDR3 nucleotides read TGTGCCAGTACGACTAGCTCCTACAATGAGCAGTTCTTC.

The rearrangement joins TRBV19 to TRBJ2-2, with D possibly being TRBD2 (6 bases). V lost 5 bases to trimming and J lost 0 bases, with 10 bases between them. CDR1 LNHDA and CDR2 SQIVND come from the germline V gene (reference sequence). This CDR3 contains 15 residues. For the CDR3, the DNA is TGTGCCAGTAGTGCCCTAGCGTCGAACACCGGGGAGCTGTTTTTT. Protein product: CASSALASNTGELFF. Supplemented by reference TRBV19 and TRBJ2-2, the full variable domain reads DGGITQSPKYLFRKEGQNVTLSCEQNLNHDAMYWYRQDPGQGLRLIYYSQIVNDFQKGDIAEGYSVSREKKESFPLTVTSAQKNPTAFYLCASSALASNTGELFFGEGSRLTVL.

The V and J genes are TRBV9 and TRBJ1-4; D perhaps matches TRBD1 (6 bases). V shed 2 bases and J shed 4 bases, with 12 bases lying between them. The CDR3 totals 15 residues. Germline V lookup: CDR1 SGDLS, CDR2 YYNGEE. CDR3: CASSVATGLNEKLFF. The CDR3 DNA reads TGTGCCAGCAGCGTGGCGACAGGCCTTAATGAAAAACTGTTTTTT.

CDR3 nucleotide sequence: TGTGCCAGCAGCTTAGTTCAGGGGCTCTATAATTCACCCCTCCACTTT. This sequence encodes CASSLVQGLYNSPLHF. The chain combines TRBV7-2 with TRBJ1-6; weak D call: TRBD1 (6 bases). Deletions cut 1 base from V and 3 bases from J, with 10 bases between. CDR3 size: 16 residues. From germline, CDR1 is SGHTA and CDR2 FQGNSA. Variable domain in full (rest from reference TRBV7-2 and TRBJ1-6): GAGVSQSPSNKVTEKGKDVELRCDPISGHTALYWYRQSLGQGLEFLIYFQGNSAPDKSGLPSDRFSAERTGGSVSTLTIQRTQQEDSAVYLCASSLVQGLYNSPLHFGNGTRLTVT.

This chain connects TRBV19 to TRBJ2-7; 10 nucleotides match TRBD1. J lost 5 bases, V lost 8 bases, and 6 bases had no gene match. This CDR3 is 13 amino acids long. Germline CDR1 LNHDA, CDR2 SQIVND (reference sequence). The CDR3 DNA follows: TGTGCCAGTTCGGACAGGGGGTTCGACGAGCAGTACTTC. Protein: CASSDRGFDEQYF.

The CDR3 DNA follows: TGTGCCAGCAGTACGACCCGGGACAGGGGAGATGAGCAGTTCTTC. This encodes CASSTTRDRGDEQFF. The chain joins TRBV2 to TRBJ2-1; the match to TRBD1 covers 10 bases. J was trimmed by 8 bases and V by 5 bases; bases with no gene match: 9. This CDR3 has 15 residues. Germline V CDR1 and CDR2: SNHLY, FYNNEI.

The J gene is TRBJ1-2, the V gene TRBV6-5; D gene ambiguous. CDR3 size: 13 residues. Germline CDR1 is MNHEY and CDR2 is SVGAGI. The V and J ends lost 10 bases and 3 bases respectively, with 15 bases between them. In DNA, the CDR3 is TGTGCCACCAGGAATATGGGAGACTATGGCTACACCTTC. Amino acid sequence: CATRNMGDYGYTF.

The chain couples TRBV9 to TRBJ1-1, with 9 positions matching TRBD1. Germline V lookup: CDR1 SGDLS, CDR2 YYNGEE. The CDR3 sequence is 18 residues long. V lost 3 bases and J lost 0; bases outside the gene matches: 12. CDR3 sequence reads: CASSGLTGQGHLNTEAFF. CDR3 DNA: TGTGCCAGCAGCGGACTGACGGGACAGGGTCACTTGAACACTGAAGCTTTCTTT.

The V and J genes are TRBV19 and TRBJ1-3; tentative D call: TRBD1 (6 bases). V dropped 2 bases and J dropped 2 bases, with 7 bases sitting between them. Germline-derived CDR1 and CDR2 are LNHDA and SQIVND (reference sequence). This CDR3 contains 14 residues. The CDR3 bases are TGTGCCAGTAGTATACAGGGGACTGGAAACACCATATATTTT. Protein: CASSIQGTGNTIYF.

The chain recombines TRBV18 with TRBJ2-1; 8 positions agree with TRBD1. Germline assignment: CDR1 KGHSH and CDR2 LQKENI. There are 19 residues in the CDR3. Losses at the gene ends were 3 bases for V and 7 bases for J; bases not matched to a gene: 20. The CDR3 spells CASSPNTDRHWTGFNEQFF. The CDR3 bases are TGTGCCAGCTCACCGAACACTGATCGGCATTGGACAGGGTTTAATGAGCAGTTCTTC.

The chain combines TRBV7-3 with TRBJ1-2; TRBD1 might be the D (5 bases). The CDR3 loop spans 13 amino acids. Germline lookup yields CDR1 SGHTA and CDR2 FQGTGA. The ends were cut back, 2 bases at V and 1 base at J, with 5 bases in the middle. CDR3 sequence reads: CASSLDSNYGYTF. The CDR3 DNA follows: TGTGCCAGCAGCTTAGACAGTAACTATGGCTACACCTTC.

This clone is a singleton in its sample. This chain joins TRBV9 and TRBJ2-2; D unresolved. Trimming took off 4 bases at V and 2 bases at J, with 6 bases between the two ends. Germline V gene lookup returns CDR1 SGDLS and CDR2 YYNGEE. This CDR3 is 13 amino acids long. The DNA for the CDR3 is TGTGCCAGCAGCAGAGCAAACACCGGGGAGCTGTTTTTT. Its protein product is CASSRANTGELFF.

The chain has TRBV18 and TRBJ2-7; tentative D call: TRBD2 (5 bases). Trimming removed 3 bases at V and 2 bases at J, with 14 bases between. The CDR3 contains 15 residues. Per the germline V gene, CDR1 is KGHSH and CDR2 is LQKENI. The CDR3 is CASSPSVDTTYEQYF. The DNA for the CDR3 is TGTGCCAGCTCACCTAGCGTAGACACTACCTACGAGCAGTACTTC.

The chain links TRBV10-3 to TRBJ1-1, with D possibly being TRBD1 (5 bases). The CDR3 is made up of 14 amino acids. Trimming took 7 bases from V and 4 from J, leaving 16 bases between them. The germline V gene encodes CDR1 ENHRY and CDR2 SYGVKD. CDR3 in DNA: TGTGCCATCAAGACCCAGGGTGTGGGCACTGAAGCTTTCTTT. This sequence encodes CAIKTQGVGTEAFF.

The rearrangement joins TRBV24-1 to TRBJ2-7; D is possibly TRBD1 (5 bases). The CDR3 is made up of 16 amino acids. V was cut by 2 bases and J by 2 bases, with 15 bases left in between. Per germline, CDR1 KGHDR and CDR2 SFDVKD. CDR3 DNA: TGTGCCACCAGTGATTCCCGGACAAACCCAGCCTACGAGCAGTACTTC. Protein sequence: CATSDSRTNPAYEQYF.